A selection of T cell receptor beta chains follows, all from one sample in a study of vaccination and CD4 T cells after COVID-19. TCRdb itself ran the PCR reads through MiXCR, one entry per CDR3 protein. The table has some 12,000 distinct CDR3 sequences, roughly 68% seen once. These receptors have no known antigen. The material sequenced was CD4+ T cells from blood, cultured in vitro, taken before SARS-CoV-2 vaccination. Receptors were obtained from a human donor who had recovered from COVID-19. Each CDR3 is given with its conserved first and last residue. D genes are given only for firm matches. The size field is filled for only some rows; it gives once, few, many or a size class.

>.|TRBJ2-3|.|TRBV7-6
CASSKRTASTDTQYF
TGTGCCAGCAGCAAGAGGACGGCGAGCACAGATACGCAGTATTTT
>.|TRBJ1-5|.|TRBV21-1
CASSKWGCQPQHF
TGTGCCAGCAGCAAGTGGGGATGTCAGCCCCAGCATTTT
>TRBD1|TRBJ1-1|.|TRBV19
CASNNRDSGSGAFF
TGTGCCAGTAACAATCGGGACAGCGGAAGCGGGGCTTTCTTT
>.|TRBJ2-5|.|TRBV21-1
CAAEAGGQETQYF
TGTGCCGCAGAAGCGGGAGGGCAAGAGACCCAGTACTTC
>.|TRBJ2-1|.|TRBV10-2
CASSHLNEQFF
TGCGCCAGCAGCCATCTCAATGAGCAGTTCTTC
>.|TRBJ2-3|.|TRBV2
CASSEYPDTQYF
TGTGCCAGCAGTGAATATCCGGATACGCAGTATTTT
>TRBD1|TRBJ2-1|.|TRBV20-1
CSAREWTGFNEQFF
TGCAGTGCTAGAGAGTGGACAGGGTTCAATGAGCAGTTCTTC
>.|TRBJ1-2|.|TRBV6-1
CASSSPYGDGYTF
TGTGCCAGCAGCTCGCCGTACGGGGACGGCTACACCTTC
>.|TRBJ2-3|.|TRBV20-1
CSARTTGTDTQYF
TGCAGTGCTAGAACGACGGGCACAGATACGCAGTATTTT
>TRBD2|TRBJ2-3|few|TRBV7-3
CASSLSREGDTQYF
TGTGCCAGCAGCTTATCACGGGAGGGAGATACGCAGTATTTT
>.|TRBJ2-7|.|TRBV20-1
CSAGYSYVGYEQYF
TGCAGTGCTGGTTATAGTTATGTGGGCTACGAGCAGTACTTC
>.|TRBJ2-7|.|TRBV5-1
CASSYGGSYEQYF
TGCGCCAGCAGCTACGGGGGTTCCTACGAGCAGTACTTC
>TRBD1|TRBJ2-2|.|TRBV6-1
CASRKQGTAGELFF
TGTGCCAGCAGAAAACAGGGGACGGCCGGGGAGCTGTTTTTT
>.|TRBJ1-5|.|TRBV6-2/TRBV6-3
CASRDGQRIQHF
TGTGCCAGCAGGGACGGACAGCGAATTCAGCATTTT
>.|TRBJ2-5|.|TRBV20-1
CSAGDIQETQYF
TGCAGTGCTGGAGACATTCAGGAGACCCAGTACTTC
>.|TRBJ1-2|.|TRBV28
CASSFVEVDYGYTF
TGTGCCAGCAGTTTTGTTGAGGTGGACTATGGCTACACCTTC
>.|TRBJ1-5|once|TRBV20-1
CSARDLRAVGRVRSNQPQHF
TGCAGTGCTAGAGATCTTCGGGCAGTTGGCCGGGTTCGGAGCAATCAGCCCCAGCATTTT
>.|TRBJ2-2|.|TRBV2
CASGSSVHGELFF
TGTGCCAGCGGTTCTAGCGTGCACGGGGAGCTGTTTTTT
>.|TRBJ2-6|few|TRBV15
CATSRDRASGANVLTF
TGTGCCACCAGCAGAGATCGCGCCTCTGGGGCCAACGTCCTGACTTTC
>TRBD1|TRBJ1-4|once|TRBV6-1
CASGTGRGSNEKLFF
TGTGCCAGCGGGACAGGGAGGGGCTCTAATGAAAAACTGTTTTTT
>.|TRBJ1-5|.|TRBV15
CATSRDLGVGNQPQHF
TGTGCCACCAGCAGAGATTTGGGGGTCGGCAATCAGCCCCAGCATTTT
>TRBD1|TRBJ1-1|.|TRBV7-2
CASSLRRTGLNTEAFF
TGTGCCAGCAGCCTCCGAAGGACAGGCTTGAACACTGAAGCTTTCTTT
>TRBD2|TRBJ2-7|.|TRBV25-1
CASSRTSGSYEQYF
TGTGCCAGCAGCAGGACTAGCGGGTCCTACGAGCAGTACTTC
>.|TRBJ1-2|few|TRBV7-9
CASSLIVDYGYTF
TGTGCCAGCAGCTTAATTGTGGACTATGGCTACACCTTC
>.|TRBJ2-5|few|TRBV7-2
CASSLKGGVSQYF
TGTGCCAGCAGCTTAAAGGGGGGAGTCTCCCAGTACTTC
>.|TRBJ2-2|few|TRBV19
CASSSTGYTGELFF
TGTGCCAGTAGTTCTACAGGGTACACCGGGGAGCTGTTTTTT
>TRBD2|TRBJ2-7|medium-sized|TRBV7-8
CASSLGTSGRGIWAYEQYF
TGTGCCAGCAGCCTCGGGACTAGCGGGAGAGGAATTTGGGCCTACGAGCAGTACTTC
>.|TRBJ1-5|.|TRBV15
CATSRDLIRMSNQPQHF
TGTGCCACCAGCAGAGATTTAATCCGGATGAGCAATCAGCCCCAGCATTTT
>.|TRBJ2-5|.|TRBV20-1
CSARDLRDYQETQYF
TGCAGTGCTAGAGATCTCCGGGACTACCAAGAGACCCAGTACTTC
>.|TRBJ1-5|.|TRBV20-1
CSARAGNSNQPQHF
TGCAGTGCTAGGGCCGGGAATAGCAATCAGCCCCAGCATTTT
>.|TRBJ1-2|.|TRBV18
CASSPSRQGHWGYTF
TGTGCCAGCTCACCAAGCCGCCAGGGGCATTGGGGCTACACCTTC
>.|TRBJ2-1|few|TRBV20-1
CSAARLVYYNEQFF
TGCAGTGCCGCCAGACTAGTGTACTACAATGAGCAGTTCTTC
>TRBD1|TRBJ1-2|.|TRBV20-1
CSAPQGIGGYTF
TGCAGTGCTCCACAGGGGATAGGTGGCTACACCTTC
>.|TRBJ2-7|.|TRBV19
CASSRQSQGAGYEQYF
TGTGCCAGTAGTCGACAGTCCCAAGGAGCAGGTTACGAGCAGTACTTC
>.|TRBJ1-6|.|TRBV6-2/TRBV6-3
CASSRRQALGNSPLHF
TGTGCCAGCAGTCGCCGACAGGCCTTGGGGAATTCACCCCTCCACTTT
>.|TRBJ1-6|few|TRBV7-2
CASSPVSGDSPLHF
TGTGCCAGCAGCCCCGTTTCGGGGGATTCACCCCTCCACTTT
>TRBD1|TRBJ1-6|.|TRBV19
CASAGTGDSPLHF
TGTGCGTCTGCCGGGACAGGCGATTCACCCCTCCACTTT
>.|TRBJ2-3|.|TRBV12-3/TRBV12-4
CASSANREGDTQYF
TGTGCCAGCAGTGCCAACAGGGAAGGGGATACGCAGTATTTT
>TRBD1|TRBJ2-5|.|TRBV24-1
CATSDYTGAQETQYF
TGTGCCACCAGTGATTACACAGGGGCCCAAGAGACCCAGTACTTC
>.|TRBJ2-3|.|TRBV15
CATSEGRTGTDTQYF
TGTGCCACCAGCGAGGGTCGGACTGGCACAGATACGCAGTATTTT
>TRBD1|TRBJ2-1|once|TRBV10-3
CAISWDRGNEQFF
TGTGCCATCAGTTGGGACAGGGGGAATGAGCAGTTCTTC
>.|TRBJ2-7|.|TRBV20-1
CSAHSVGYEQYF
TGCAGTGCCCACTCGGTGGGTTACGAGCAGTACTTC
>.|TRBJ2-3|few|TRBV6-1
CASSSPDWSDTQYF
TGTGCCAGCAGCTCGCCGGACTGGTCAGATACGCAGTATTTT
>.|TRBJ1-4|few|TRBV7-3
CASSETAGEKLFF
TGTGCCAGCAGTGAGACGGCAGGTGAAAAACTGTTTTTT
>.|TRBJ2-7|.|TRBV7-3
CASSLNAGLWSSYEQYF
TGTGCCAGCAGCTTAAACGCGGGACTCTGGAGCTCCTACGAGCAGTACTTC
>.|TRBJ1-5|.|TRBV6-2/TRBV6-3
CASSYSTDTQPQHF
TGTGCCAGCAGTTACTCGACAGACACTCAGCCCCAGCATTTT
>.|TRBJ2-7|few|TRBV27
CASSLGGNDYEQYF
TGTGCCAGCAGTTTAGGGGGAAACGACTACGAGCAGTACTTC
>TRBD1|TRBJ2-7|.|TRBV20-1
CSARVLDRAPLEQYF
TGCAGTGCTAGAGTGCTGGACAGGGCACCCCTCGAGCAGTACTTC
>TRBD1|TRBJ2-3|.|TRBV2
CTSSEQGMDTQYF
TGTACCAGCAGTGAACAGGGGATGGATACGCAGTATTTT
>.|TRBJ2-2|.|TRBV10-3
CAISTANTGELFF
TGTGCCATCTCGACAGCCAACACCGGGGAGCTGTTTTTT
>.|TRBJ1-1|.|TRBV29-1
CSVDRSAGPNTEAFF
TGCAGCGTTGATCGGTCGGCAGGACCGAACACTGAAGCTTTCTTT